The rows below give T cell receptor beta chains drawn from one sample of a study of blood T cells in healthy people across ages. TCRdb analysed the 5' RACE reads with MiXCR anew, one entry per CDR3 protein. Here the sample spans over 1,200,000 distinct CDR3 sequences, 59% being singletons. The sequenced sample was blood. The receptors shown here come from a young man in good health. Each CDR3 is given with its conserved first and last residue. D genes are given only for firm matches. Where a row states a size, it is once, few, many or the class of an expanded clone; other rows omit it.

clone_size	j_call	d_call	v_call	cdr3_aa	cdr3_nt
-	TRBJ1-1	-	TRBV28	CASSFNLDWKNTEAFF	TGTGCCAGCAGTTTCAACCTGGACTGGAAGAACACTGAAGCTTTCTTT
-	TRBJ2-5	-	TRBV4-1	CASSQDPDYETQYF	TGCGCCAGCAGCCAAGATCCGGATTACGAGACCCAGTACTTC
-	TRBJ2-1	TRBD2	TRBV5-1	CASSFESGLVSYNEQFF	TGCGCCAGCAGCTTTGAGTCTGGACTAGTGTCCTACAATGAGCAGTTCTTC
-	TRBJ2-1	-	TRBV24-1	CATSDLRSSSYNEQFF	TGTGCCACCAGTGATTTGAGGTCTAGCTCCTACAATGAGCAGTTCTTC
many	TRBJ2-3	-	TRBV11-2	CASSLDFGGGTDTQYF	TGTGCCAGCAGCTTAGATTTTGGTGGGGGCACAGATACGCAGTATTTT
once	TRBJ1-1	-	TRBV6-2/TRBV6-3	CASSSQTFAVNTEAFF	TGTGCCAGCAGTTCCCAAACATTCGCCGTGAACACTGAAGCTTTCTTT
few	TRBJ1-2	TRBD1	TRBV12-3/TRBV12-4	CASSSGQEDYGYTF	TGTGCCAGCAGTTCGGGACAGGAGGACTATGGCTACACCTTC
-	TRBJ2-5	-	TRBV20-1	CSARTNQETQYF	TGCAGTGCTAGGACTAACCAAGAGACCCAGTACTTC
-	TRBJ2-5	-	TRBV6-5	CASSYLGHQETLYF	TGTGCCAGCAGTTACCTGGGACACCAAGAGACCCTGTACTTC
-	TRBJ2-1	-	TRBV2	CASSEVRVGGQQFF	TGTGCCAGCAGTGAAGTTCGGGTCGGGGGTCAGCAGTTCTTC
once	TRBJ1-4	-	TRBV4-2	CASSQDQGLGEKLFF	TGTGCCAGCAGCCAAGACCAGGGCCTGGGGGAAAAACTGTTTTTT
-	TRBJ2-7	-	TRBV6-6	CASSYPQGEGAYEQYF	TGTGCCAGCAGTTACCCCCAAGGCGAAGGAGCATACGAGCAGTACTTC
-	TRBJ2-7	TRBD2	TRBV4-1	CASSHGTSGTHYEQYF	TGCGCCAGCAGCCATGGGACTAGCGGGACGCACTACGAGCAGTACTTC
-	TRBJ2-5	-	TRBV6-6	CASSYKRERQETQYF	TGTGCCAGCAGTTACAAACGGGAGAGGCAAGAGACCCAGTACTTC
-	TRBJ2-1	-	TRBV3-1	CASSQGRTGLRFF	TGTGCCAGCAGCCAAGGTCGAACAGGGCTGCGGTTCTTC
-	TRBJ2-7	-	TRBV7-2	CASSSHGWWEQYF	TGTGCCAGCAGCTCCCATGGGTGGTGGGAGCAGTACTTC
-	TRBJ2-7	-	TRBV18	CASSADADSYEQYF	TGTGCCAGCTCAGCGGACGCGGACTCCTACGAGCAGTACTTC
many	TRBJ2-5	TRBD2	TRBV4-1	CASSQGASGKETQYF	TGCGCCAGCAGCCAAGGGGCTAGCGGGAAAGAGACCCAGTACTTC
-	TRBJ2-1	TRBD1	TRBV4-3	CAGSPLRQGLAYNEQFF	TGCGCCGGCAGCCCCCTGCGACAGGGGCTGGCCTACAATGAGCAGTTCTTC
-	TRBJ2-1	-	TRBV6-6	CASRDSNEQFF	TGTGCCAGCAGGGACAGCAATGAGCAGTTCTTC
few	TRBJ1-2	TRBD1	TRBV7-2	CASSYYTGTGYGYTF	TGTGCCAGCAGCTACTACACCGGGACAGGGTATGGCTACACCTTC
-	TRBJ2-3	-	TRBV12-3/TRBV12-4	CASSPRERSTDTRYF	TGTGCCAGCAGTCCACGAGAGCGGAGCACAGATACGCGGTATTTT
-	TRBJ1-6	-	TRBV20-1	CSAYEGRQGGSPLHF	TGCAGTGCTTATGAGGGTCGGCAGGGAGGCTCACCCCTCCACTTT
-	TRBJ2-1	TRBD1	TRBV12-3/TRBV12-4	CASSRTGEDEQFF	TGTGCCAGCAGTAGGACAGGGGAGGATGAGCAGTTCTTC
few	TRBJ2-1	-	TRBV4-3	CASSQESGVPYNEQFF	TGCGCCAGCAGCCAAGAGAGTGGGGTCCCCTACAATGAGCAGTTCTTC
few	TRBJ2-1	-	TRBV12-3/TRBV12-4	CASGGAAYNEQFF	TGTGCCAGCGGCGGGGCAGCCTACAATGAGCAGTTCTTC
-	TRBJ2-6	-	TRBV5-1	CASSLDIGVALSGANVLTF	TGCGCCAGCAGCTTGGATATCGGGGTCGCCCTCTCTGGGGCCAACGTCCTGACTTTC
-	TRBJ2-1	TRBD2	TRBV6-2/TRBV6-3	CASSYSVAGEGYNEQFF	TGTGCCAGCAGTTACTCGGTAGCGGGAGAGGGGTACAATGAGCAGTTCTTC
-	TRBJ1-1	-	TRBV12-3/TRBV12-4	CASSLDTGTYDTEAFF	TGTGCCAGCAGTTTAGATACCGGGACATACGACACTGAAGCTTTCTTT
-	TRBJ2-3	-	TRBV20-1	CSARQLHTDTQYF	TGCAGTGCTAGGCAGCTTCACACAGATACGCAGTATTTT
-	TRBJ2-7	TRBD2	TRBV12-3/TRBV12-4	CASRASGERYNEQYF	TGTGCCAGCAGAGCTAGCGGGGAGCGATACAATGAGCAGTACTTC
-	TRBJ2-7	TRBD1	TRBV4-3	CASSINAGTAYEQYF	TGCGCCAGCAGCATCAACGCCGGGACAGCCTACGAGCAGTACTTC
-	TRBJ1-1	-	TRBV25-1	CASRQGLEAFF	TGTGCCAGCAGACAGGGCCTCGAAGCTTTCTTT
few	TRBJ2-1	TRBD1	TRBV4-1	CASSLLRGPGNEQFF	TGCGCCAGCAGCCTCCTCAGGGGGCCGGGCAATGAGCAGTTCTTC
-	TRBJ2-5	-	TRBV5-1	CASSAVLARGQETQYF	TGCGCCAGCAGCGCAGTACTAGCTCGGGGCCAAGAGACCCAGTACTTC
-	TRBJ1-1	TRBD1	TRBV27	CASSLWGQANTEAFF	TGTGCCAGCAGTTTATGGGGACAGGCGAACACTGAAGCTTTCTTT
-	TRBJ1-2	-	TRBV5-1	CASSLAATANYGYTF	TGCGCCAGCAGCTTGGCCGCGACAGCTAACTATGGCTACACCTTC
-	TRBJ1-5	-	TRBV4-1	CASSYIGLNQPQHF	TGCGCCAGCAGCTACATAGGGTTGAATCAGCCCCAGCATTTT
-	TRBJ2-7	TRBD2	TRBV20-1	CSARIWDYTYEQYF	TGCAGTGCTAGGATTTGGGACTATACCTACGAGCAGTACTTC
-	TRBJ2-5	-	TRBV3-1	CASSPMKFGGVPQETQYF	TGTGCCAGCAGCCCAATGAAGTTTGGCGGGGTGCCGCAAGAGACCCAGTACTTC
-	TRBJ1-1	-	TRBV12-5	CASGFGNTEAFF	TGTGCTAGTGGTTTCGGGAACACTGAAGCTTTCTTT
-	TRBJ2-5	-	TRBV11-2	CASSLLNRVQYF	TGTGCCAGCAGCTTACTTAACAGGGTGCAGTACTTC
-	TRBJ2-3	TRBD2	TRBV4-3	CASSQGRAGGIDTQYF	TGCGCCAGCAGCCAAGGTCGAGCGGGGGGAATAGATACGCAGTATTTT